The present T cell receptor (beta chain) was sequenced within a study of tumor-infiltrating lymphocytes in localized non-small cell lung cancer (dated by TCRdb to 2020 to 2023). Regarding the complete study: The cohort covered several histologies, both smokers and never-smokers, and patients whose samples were collected after neoadjuvant chemotherapy. Flow cytometry, multiplex immunofluorescence, RNA-seq, exome sequencing and proteomics were applied to the same patients as TCR sequencing, which was one of several integrated assays. Resected tumor tissue and uninvolved lung tissue described as non-adjacent to the tumor were contributed by each patient, with both tissues obtained from the same patient. The overall ICON cohort comprised over a hundred surgical patients with localized non-small cell lung cancer whose tumors were resected. A total of under 65 patients were part of the paired comparison of immunoSEQ T-cell fraction between tumor and uninvolved lung. The paper's findings and limits, for the study overall: TCRbeta sequencing supported higher T cell infiltration in tumors than in uninvolved lung tissue, consistent with immunofluorescence CD3 counts. No difference in TCR-derived T-cell fraction was observed between the flow cytometry-defined immunotypes IM1 (good prognosis) and IM2 (poor prognosis). Assay coverage differed among patients according to how much tissue was available, so only a subset of the cohort had TCR sequencing. Different pieces of the same tissue were used for different assays, so technical variation could not be separated from intratumor heterogeneity.

With respect to this clone: The antigen it binds to is not known. Base qualities are missing; no much larger clone stands one base away.

The T-cell fraction in tumor and uninvolved lung tissue was obtained from TCR sequencing using the immunoSEQ assay. From the authors' description of their analysis: To analyze survival, patients were divided into a high T-cell fraction group (upper tertile) and a low T-cell fraction group (lower two tertiles), and the two groups were compared using a log-rank test. A signed-rank test was used to check for differences in T-cell fraction between paired tumor and uninvolved lung. Imported from immuneACCESS, the table was reduced by TCRdb to in-frame sequences with V and J called. These copies leave out some clones; in studies compared against another copy, an unresolved V gene accounts for under half, and the cause of the remainder is not known. Clonal size and the V and J genes are those of that table, whereas D and trimming came from the DNA. In all, the sample holds some 13,000 clones, and around 70% of those were seen once. Clones ranked in the top ten supply approximately 24% of the sample.

CDR1 DFQATT and CDR2 SNEGSKA were looked up in the germline V gene (reference sequence). The CDR3 starts with the cysteine, ends with the phenylalanine, and has 11 residues. The kept DNA is CDR3 alone, 33 bases in frame from the first base. Trimming costs V 3 bases and J 6 bases, and their ends lie 7 bases apart. ICON enrollment began in 2016, and the last patient was enrolled in 2018. From a subcohort of 75 to 90 patients, fresh tumor and matched uninvolved tissue were collected for in-depth immune analyses, including TCR sequencing. No cell sorting was done, and TCR sequencing was instead run on DNA isolated from bulk tissue.

Material: uninvolved lung tissue not adjacent to the tumor. The rearrangement joined TRBV20-1 to TRBJ2-3; there is no confident call for the D gene. The clonotype was recovered from a human donor with non-small cell lung cancer. The CDR3 here reads CSASLRDTQYF. In nucleotide form, the sequence is TGCAGTGCTAGCCTACGGGATACGCAGTATTTT.